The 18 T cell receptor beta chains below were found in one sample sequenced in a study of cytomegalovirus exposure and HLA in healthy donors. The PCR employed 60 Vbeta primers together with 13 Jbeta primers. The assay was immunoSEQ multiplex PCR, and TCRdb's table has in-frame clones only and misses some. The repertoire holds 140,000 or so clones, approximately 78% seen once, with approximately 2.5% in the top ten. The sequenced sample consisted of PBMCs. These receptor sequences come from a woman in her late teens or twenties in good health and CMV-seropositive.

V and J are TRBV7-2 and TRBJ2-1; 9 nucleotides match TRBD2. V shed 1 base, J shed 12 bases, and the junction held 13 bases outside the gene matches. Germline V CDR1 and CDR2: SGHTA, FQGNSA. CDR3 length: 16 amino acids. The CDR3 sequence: CASSLVSSGARVGQFF. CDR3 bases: TGTGCCAGCAGCTTAGTCTCTAGCGGGGCCCGAGTCGGGCAGTTCTTC.

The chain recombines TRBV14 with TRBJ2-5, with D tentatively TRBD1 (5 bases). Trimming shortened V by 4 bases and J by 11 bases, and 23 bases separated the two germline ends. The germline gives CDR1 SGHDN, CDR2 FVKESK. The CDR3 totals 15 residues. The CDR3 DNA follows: TGTGCCAGCAGCCTCCCAGGGCTCGCCTTAGTGGAGCAGTACTTC. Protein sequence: CASSLPGLALVEQYF.

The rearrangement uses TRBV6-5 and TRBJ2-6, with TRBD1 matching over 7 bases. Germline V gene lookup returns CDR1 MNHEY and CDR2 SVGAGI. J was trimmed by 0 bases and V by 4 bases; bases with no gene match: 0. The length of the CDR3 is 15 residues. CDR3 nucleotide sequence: TGTGCCAGCAGTTCAGGGGGCTCTGGGGCCAACGTCCTGACTTTC. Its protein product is CASSSGGSGANVLTF.

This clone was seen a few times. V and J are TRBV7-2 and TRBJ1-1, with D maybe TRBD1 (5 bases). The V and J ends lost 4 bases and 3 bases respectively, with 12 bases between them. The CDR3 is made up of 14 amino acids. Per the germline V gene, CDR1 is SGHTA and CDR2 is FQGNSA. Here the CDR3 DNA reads TGTGCCAGCAGCTGGGGGGTAGCGGACACTGAAGCTTTCTTT. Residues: CASSWGVADTEAFF.

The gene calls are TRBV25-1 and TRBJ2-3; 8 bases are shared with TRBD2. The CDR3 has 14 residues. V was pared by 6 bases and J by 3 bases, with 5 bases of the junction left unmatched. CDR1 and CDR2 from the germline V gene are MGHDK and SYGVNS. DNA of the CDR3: TGTGCCAGCAGATTAGCGGGGAAGACAGATACGCAGTATTTT. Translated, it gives CASRLAGKTDTQYF.

As DNA, the CDR3 is TGTGCCAGCAGCCCCACAGGGCTCCCCTACGAGCAGTACTTC. As protein: CASSPTGLPYEQYF. V usage is TRBV28 and J usage is TRBJ2-7, with D perhaps TRBD1 (6 bases). V was pared by 6 bases and J by 2 bases, with 14 bases between. Germline V gene sequence: CDR1 MDHEN, CDR2 SYDVKM. CDR3 size: 14 residues.

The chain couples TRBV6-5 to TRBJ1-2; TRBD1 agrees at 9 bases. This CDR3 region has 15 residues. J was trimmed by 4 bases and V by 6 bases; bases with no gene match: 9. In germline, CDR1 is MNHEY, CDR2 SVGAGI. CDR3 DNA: TGTGCCAGCAGGACTACAGGGGGCTTATCCTATGGCTACACCTTC. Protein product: CASRTTGGLSYGYTF.

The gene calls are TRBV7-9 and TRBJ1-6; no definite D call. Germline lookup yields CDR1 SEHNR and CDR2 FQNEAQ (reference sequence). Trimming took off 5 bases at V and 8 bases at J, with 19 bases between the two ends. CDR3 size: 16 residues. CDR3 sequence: CASSIHALGSYSPLHF. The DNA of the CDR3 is TGTGCCAGCAGCATCCACGCCCTGGGCAGCTATTCACCCCTCCACTTT.

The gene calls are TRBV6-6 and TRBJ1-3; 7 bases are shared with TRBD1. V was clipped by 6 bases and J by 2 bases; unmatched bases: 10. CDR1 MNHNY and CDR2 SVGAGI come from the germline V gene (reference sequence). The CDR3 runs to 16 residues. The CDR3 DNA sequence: TGTGCCAGCAGCCCCAGGGGGTTTACACCTGGAAACACCATATATTTT. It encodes CASSPRGFTPGNTIYF.

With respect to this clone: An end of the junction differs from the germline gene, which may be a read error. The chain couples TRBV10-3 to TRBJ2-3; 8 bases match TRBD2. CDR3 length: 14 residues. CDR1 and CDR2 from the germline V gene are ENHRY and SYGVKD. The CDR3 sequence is CAISEDGLAGGDRF. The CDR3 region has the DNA TGTGCCATCAGTGAAGATGGTTTGGCGGGGGGTGACCGTTTT.

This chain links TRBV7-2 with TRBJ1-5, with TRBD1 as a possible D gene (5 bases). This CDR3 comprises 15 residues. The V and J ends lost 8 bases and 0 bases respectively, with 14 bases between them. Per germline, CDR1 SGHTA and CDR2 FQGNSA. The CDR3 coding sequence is TGTGCCAGCGGTAGTCAGGGAAATAGCAATCAGCCCCAGCATTTT. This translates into CASGSQGNSNQPQHF.

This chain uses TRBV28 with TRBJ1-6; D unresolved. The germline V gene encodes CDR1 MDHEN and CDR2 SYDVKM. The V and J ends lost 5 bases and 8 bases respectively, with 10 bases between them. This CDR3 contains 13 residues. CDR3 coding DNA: TGTGCCAGCAGTGGAGGAGGGTATTCACCCCTCCACTTT. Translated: CASSGGGYSPLHF.

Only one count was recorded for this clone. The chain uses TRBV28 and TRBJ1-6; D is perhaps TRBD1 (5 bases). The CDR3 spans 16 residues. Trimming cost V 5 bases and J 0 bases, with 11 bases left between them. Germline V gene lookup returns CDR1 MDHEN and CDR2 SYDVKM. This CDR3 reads CASSVDRGSYNSPLHF. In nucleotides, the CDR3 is TGTGCCAGCAGTGTCGACAGAGGCTCCTATAATTCACCCCTCCACTTT.

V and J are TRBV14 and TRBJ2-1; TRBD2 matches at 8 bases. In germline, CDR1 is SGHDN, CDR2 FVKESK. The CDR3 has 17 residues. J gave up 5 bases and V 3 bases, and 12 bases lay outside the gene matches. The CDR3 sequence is CASSHRVRGGFNNEQFF. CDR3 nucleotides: TGTGCCAGCAGCCATCGGGTCCGGGGGGGGTTTAACAATGAGCAGTTCTTC.

CDR3 nucleotide sequence: TGCGCCAGCAGTGAGTCGAGATTGTTACGGGGGAGGACAGATACGCAGTATTTT. This sequence encodes CASSESRLLRGRTDTQYF. The chain links TRBV10-2 to TRBJ2-3; D is possibly TRBD2 (6 bases). The germline CDR1 and CDR2 sequences are WSHSY and SAAADI. V dropped 0 bases and J dropped 3 bases, with 19 bases sitting between them. The CDR3 is 18 amino acids.

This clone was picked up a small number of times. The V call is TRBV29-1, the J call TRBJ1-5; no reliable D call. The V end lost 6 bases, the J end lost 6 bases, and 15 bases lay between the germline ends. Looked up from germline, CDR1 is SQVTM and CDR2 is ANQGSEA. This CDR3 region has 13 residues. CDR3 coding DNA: TGCAGCGTGAGGACCGGGGTAGGTCAGCCCCAGCATTTT. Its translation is CSVRTGVGQPQHF.

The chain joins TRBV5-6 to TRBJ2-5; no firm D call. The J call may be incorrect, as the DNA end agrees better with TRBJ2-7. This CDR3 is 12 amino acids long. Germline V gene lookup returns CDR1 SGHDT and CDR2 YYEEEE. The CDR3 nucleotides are TGTGCCAGCAGCTTGGCCAGGTACGAGCAGTACTTC. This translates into CASSLARYEQYF.

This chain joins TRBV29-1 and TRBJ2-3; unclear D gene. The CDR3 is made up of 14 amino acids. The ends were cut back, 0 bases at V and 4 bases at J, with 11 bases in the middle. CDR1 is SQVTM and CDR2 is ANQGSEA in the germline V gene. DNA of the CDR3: TGCAGCGTTGAAGAAGGCACAGTATCAGATACGCAGTATTTT. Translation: CSVEEGTVSDTQYF.